What follows are 24 T cell receptor beta chains derived from one specimen sequenced in a study of T-cell memory formation after mild COVID-19. TCRdb re-called the 5' RACE reads with MiXCR, one entry per CDR3 protein. The sample comprises about 540,000 distinct CDR3 sequences, roughly 21% of which are singletons, and roughly an eighth rests with the top ten. The specimen was PBMCs or a T cell subset sorted from them (not recorded which). The source of these receptors is an adult woman who had mild COVID-19 (a few samples of this study predate the infection). Cell type and time point are not known.

The chain couples TRBV25-1 to TRBJ2-1, with 8 bases identical to TRBD1. Trimming removed 3 bases from V and 2 bases from J; junction bases left unmatched: 3. The length of the CDR3 is 15 residues. The germline V gene has CDR1 MGHDK and CDR2 SYGVNS. The CDR3 here is CASSDPDRAYNEQFF. The DNA for the CDR3 is TGTGCCAGCAGTGACCCGGACAGGGCCTACAATGAGCAGTTCTTC. Full variable domain (missing parts from reference TRBV25-1 and TRBJ2-1): EADIYQTPRYLVIGTGKKITLECSQTMGHDKMYWYQQDPGMELHLIHYSYGVNSTEKGDLSSESTVSRIRTEHFPLTLESARPSHTSQYLCASSDPDRAYNEQFFGPGTRLTVL.

The genes are TRBV7-3 and TRBJ2-3; 9 bases map to TRBD2. Losses at the gene ends were 0 bases for V and 6 bases for J; bases not matched to a gene: 1. There are 14 residues in the CDR3. From germline, CDR1 is SGHTA and CDR2 FQGTGA. DNA of the CDR3: TGTGCCAGCAGCTTAACTAGCGGGAGTGATACGCAGTATTTT. The encoded protein is CASSLTSGSDTQYF.

The V call is TRBV7-9, the J call TRBJ1-1; no clear D gene. The CDR3 runs 12 residues. V lost 5 bases to trimming and J lost 6 bases, with 10 bases between them. From germline, CDR1 is SEHNR and CDR2 FQNEAQ (reference sequence). For the CDR3, the DNA is TGTGCCAGCAGCCTTACCAGTGCTGAAGCTTTCTTT. Amino acid sequence: CASSLTSAEAFF.

This clonotype was seen more than once but under ten times. CDR3 region: CASSTGHTEAFF. Here the CDR3 DNA reads TGTGCCAGCAGCACCGGGCACACTGAAGCTTTCTTT. The chain is built from TRBV5-4 and TRBJ1-1; D unresolved. Germline lookup yields CDR1 SGHNT and CDR2 YYREEE (reference sequence). Trimming stripped 4 bases from V and 3 bases from J, with 7 bases between. The CDR3 covers 12 residues. Together with reference TRBV5-4 and TRBJ1-1, the CDR3 gives the full variable domain: ETGVTQSPTHLIKTRGQQVTLRCSSQSGHNTVSWYQQALGQGPQFIFQYYREEENGRGNFPPRFSGLQFPNYSSELNVNALELDDSALYLCASSTGHTEAFFGQGTRLTVV.

This chain connects TRBV7-8 to TRBJ2-1, with a possible D match to TRBD2 (7 bases). The germline V and J ends were trimmed by 5 bases and 6 bases, with 17 bases remaining between them. CDR1 is SGHVS and CDR2 is FQNEAQ in the germline V gene. This CDR3 spans 15 amino acids. The CDR3 is CASSPNHREGNEQFF. The CDR3 nucleotides are TGTGCCAGCAGCCCAAACCACAGGGAGGGCAATGAGCAGTTCTTC.

V gene TRBV18 combines with J gene TRBJ1-1, with unresolved D. Germline V gene lookup returns CDR1 KGHSH and CDR2 LQKENI. Between the trimmed V and J ends, which lost 4 bases and 3 bases, there was a span of 9 bases. The CDR3 totals 13 residues. The DNA for the CDR3 is TGTGCCAGCTCACGTAACGGGGACACTGAAGCTTTCTTT. Translating it yields CASSRNGDTEAFF.

The rearrangement uses TRBV20-1 and TRBJ2-2; 9 bases agree with TRBD1. The V gene's germline CDR1 is DFQATT and CDR2 SNEGSKA (reference sequence). This CDR3 region has 14 residues. The trim removed 6 bases at V and 6 bases at J, leaving 8 bases unmatched. In DNA, the CDR3 is TGCAGTGCCCAAACAGGGGGCGCAGCCGGGGAGCTGTTTTTT. It is translated as CSAQTGGAAGELFF.

This clonotype was detected ten times or more. V is TRBV7-2 and J is TRBJ1-2; D not certain. CDR3 length: 14 amino acids. Trimming took off 1 base at V and 2 bases at J, with 8 bases between the two ends. Germline V gives CDR1 SGHTA, CDR2 FQGNSA. CDR3 sequence: CASSLGRTNYGYTF. CDR3 nucleotide sequence: TGTGCCAGCAGCTTAGGGCGGACGAACTATGGCTACACCTTC.

The chain joins TRBV18 to TRBJ2-1; weak D call: TRBD2 (6 bases). Germline loops: CDR1 KGHSH, CDR2 LQKENI. V shed 2 bases and J shed 0 bases, with 14 bases lying between them. The CDR3 length is 17 residues. The CDR3 region is CASSPFGSGSSYNEQFF. CDR3 DNA sequence: TGTGCCAGCTCACCATTCGGTAGCGGTAGCTCCTACAATGAGCAGTTCTTC.

The chain uses TRBV7-8 and TRBJ1-2, with D unclear. Trimming pared 5 bases from V and 3 bases from J, leaving 22 bases between. Germline CDR1 and CDR2: SGHVS and FQNEAQ. This CDR3 has 17 residues. This CDR3 is CASSLRDRGEGYYGYTF. Here the CDR3 DNA reads TGTGCCAGCAGCCTGAGAGACCGCGGGGAAGGTTACTATGGCTACACCTTC.

The chain joins TRBV12-3 or TRBV12-4 to TRBJ1-1; TRBD1 is a possible D gene (5 bases). V lost 2 bases, J lost 4 bases, and 17 bases lay in between. This CDR3 spans 16 amino acids. CDR3 nucleotide sequence: TGTGCCAGCAGTTTACGGAGGGAGGGGCGCAGCACTGAAGCTTTCTTT. Its protein product is CASSLRREGRSTEAFF.

There are many counts of this clonotype. The rearrangement joins TRBV12-3 or TRBV12-4 to TRBJ2-1; possibly TRBD2 for D (6 bases). Trimming stripped 1 base from V and 2 bases from J, with 9 bases between. This CDR3 comprises 15 residues. CDR3: CASSLGGEAYNEQFF. CDR3 DNA sequence: TGTGCCAGCAGTTTAGGCGGGGAAGCCTACAATGAGCAGTTCTTC.

In this sample, this clonotype turned up a few times. J is TRBJ1-1 and V is TRBV12-3 or TRBV12-4; D gene unclear. The V end was cut by 5 bases, the J end by 6 bases, with 13 bases between. CDR3 length equals 13 residues. The CDR3 loop reads CASSPPLGAEAFF. The CDR3 nucleotides are TGTGCCAGCAGTCCCCCCCTCGGGGCTGAAGCTTTCTTT.

This clonotype appeared a few times. One junction end disagrees with the germline gene, perhaps due to a read error. The chain joins TRBV7-7 to TRBJ2-7; D is perhaps TRBD2 (6 bases). The CDR3 runs 15 residues. Germline V gene sequence: CDR1 SSHAT, CDR2 FNYEAQ (reference sequence). In DNA, the CDR3 is TGTGCTAGCAGCTTAAGTGACGGGAGCTCCTACGAGCAGTACTTC. Translated: CASSLSDGSSYEQYF.

Comment on this clonotype: No conserved phenylalanine or tryptophan is present at the end of the CDR3, so a read error is the likely explanation. This chain connects TRBV5-1 to TRBJ2-5, with D possibly being TRBD1 (6 bases). Trimming left V 4 bases short and J 5 bases short, with 18 bases between. Looked up from germline, CDR1 is SGHRS and CDR2 is YFSETQ. The CDR3 has 15 amino acids. The CDR3, as DNA: TGCGCCAGCAGCCACAGGGTGCCGGCAGAGGAGACCCAGTACCTC. Its protein is CASSHRVPAEETQYL.

The chain carries TRBV7-9 and TRBJ2-1; D possibly corresponds to TRBD2 (5 bases). Germline CDR1 SEHNR, CDR2 FQNEAQ (reference sequence). CDR3 length equals 12 residues. V lost 1 base and J 15 bases, leaving 13 bases between the germline ends. This CDR3 reads CASSLGSSRGFF. The CDR3, as DNA: TGTGCCAGCAGCTTAGGAAGCTCTCGGGGGTTCTTC. The full variable domain, its missing parts supplied by reference TRBV7-9 and TRBJ2-1, is DTGVSQNPRHKITKRGQNVTFRCDPISEHNRLYWYRQTLGQGPEFLTYFQNEAQLEKSRLLSDRFSAERPKGSFSTLEIQRTEQGDSAMYLCASSLGSSRGFFGPGTRLTVL.

The chain combines TRBV12-3 or TRBV12-4 with TRBJ2-2; D is possibly TRBD1 (5 bases). The CDR3 runs to 13 residues. V lost 6 bases and J lost 3, with 8 bases in between. CDR3 region: CASRTTDTGELFF. The CDR3 DNA reads TGTGCCAGCAGGACGACAGACACCGGGGAGCTGTTTTTT.

This clonotype was seen a handful of times. The rearrangement uses TRBV2 and TRBJ2-7, with D possibly TRBD1 on 5 matching bases. CDR3 size: 16 residues. The V end was cut by 7 bases, the J end by 1 base, with 20 bases between. CDR1 and CDR2 (germline): SNHLY, FYNNEI. The CDR3 region has the DNA TGTGCCAGCATCGATAGAAATGCAGGGCGATCCTACGAGCAGTACTTC. This sequence encodes CASIDRNAGRSYEQYF.

The chain uses TRBV29-1 and TRBJ1-2; TRBD1 matches at 7 bases. V lost 5 bases to trimming and J lost 4 bases; unmatched junction nucleotides: 1. The CDR3 runs to 11 residues. Germline V gene data show CDR1 as SQVTM and CDR2 as ANQGSEA. CDR3 coding DNA: TGCAGCGTTCAGGGGGGCTATGGCTACACCTTC. Its protein is CSVQGGYGYTF.

This clonotype has only a few counts. This sequence joins TRBV5-1 and TRBJ2-5; D not certain. Germline values: CDR1 SGHRS, CDR2 YFSETQ. This CDR3 has 16 amino acids. The ends were cut back, 0 bases at V and 1 base at J, with 13 bases in the middle. This CDR3 reads CASSLAPGGIQETQYF. CDR3 in DNA: TGCGCCAGCAGCTTGGCGCCAGGTGGGATCCAAGAGACCCAGTACTTC.

This chain joins TRBV29-1 and TRBJ2-7; D tentatively fits TRBD1 or TRBD2 (5 bases each). This CDR3 has 15 residues. Trimming removed 0 bases from V and 2 bases from J, with 14 bases in between. From germline, CDR1 is SQVTM and CDR2 ANQGSEA. The CDR3 loop reads CSVEEPRGATYEQYF. The CDR3 coding sequence is TGCAGCGTTGAAGAGCCCCGAGGGGCCACCTACGAGCAGTACTTC.

The J gene is TRBJ2-7, the V gene TRBV5-1, with no clear D. The CDR3 has 13 amino acids. The ends were cut back, 0 bases at V and 6 bases at J, with 10 bases in the middle. The germline gives CDR1 SGHRS, CDR2 YFSETQ. The chain's CDR3 is CASSLGVGREQYF. The DNA of the CDR3 is TGCGCCAGCAGCTTGGGAGTTGGCCGCGAGCAGTACTTC.

The gene calls are TRBV7-9 and TRBJ2-3; D remains ambiguous. Germline lookup yields CDR1 SEHNR and CDR2 FQNEAQ (reference sequence). This CDR3 is built from 17 residues. With 5 bases removed from V and 2 bases from J, the gap between germline ends came to 20 bases. The CDR3 is CASSPRMGRDHTDTQYF. DNA of the CDR3: TGTGCCAGCAGCCCCCGGATGGGCAGAGACCACACAGATACGCAGTATTTT. Supplemented by reference TRBV7-9 and TRBJ2-3, the full variable domain reads DTGVSQNPRHKITKRGQNVTFRCDPISEHNRLYWYRQTLGQGPEFLTYFQNEAQLEKSRLLSDRFSAERPKGSFSTLEIQRTEQGDSAMYLCASSPRMGRDHTDTQYFGPGTRLTVL.

This clonotype turned up a few times. This chain joins TRBV18 and TRBJ1-1; no clear D gene. Germline-derived CDR1 and CDR2 are KGHSH and LQKENI. This CDR3 is built from 15 residues. V dropped 0 bases and J dropped 4 bases, with 12 bases sitting between them. The CDR3 region has the DNA TGTGCCAGCTCACCACCTACGGGAAGGAGCACTGAAGCTTTCTTT. This encodes CASSPPTGRSTEAFF.